The 15 T cell receptor beta chains below come from one sample, sequenced in a study of CD4 and CD8 cells across lung adenocarcinoma regions. TCRdb fed the PCR reads into MiXCR, producing one record per CDR3 protein. The repertoire holds around 11,000 distinct CDR3 sequences, with less than 70% as singletons. The sample was CD4+ T cells from the center of a lung tumor. The source is a male donor with lung adenocarcinoma. The CD4 and CD8 labels of this study may be unreliable.

The V gene is TRBV6-5, the J gene TRBJ2-5; TRBD2 agrees at 13 bases. Trimming cost V 2 bases and J 1 base; bases outside gene matches: 16. The germline gives CDR1 MNHEY, CDR2 SVGAGI. This CDR3 spans 21 amino acids. The CDR3 spells CASSYPSTSGRALLRQETQYF. CDR3 sequence (DNA): TGTGCCAGCAGTTACCCCTCAACTAGCGGGAGGGCCTTGCTGCGCCAAGAGACCCAGTACTTC.

This clonotype was detected a few times. The chain uses TRBV6-1 and TRBJ2-1, with TRBD2 matching over 10 bases. The end of the DNA is better explained by TRBJ2-7, so the J call may be wrong. Per the germline V gene, CDR1 is MNHNS and CDR2 is SASEGT. CDR3 size: 12 residues. CDR3 sequence: CASEREGYEQYF. CDR3 bases: TGTGCCAGCGAGCGGGAGGGGTACGAGCAGTACTTC.

Notes on this clonotype: Germline and junction disagree at one end, which may indicate a read error. The chain employs TRBV7-7 and TRBJ2-1, with D possibly being TRBD2 (6 bases). Germline V CDR1 and CDR2: SSHAT, FNYEAQ (reference sequence). The CDR3 extends over 15 amino acids. The CDR3 DNA reads TGTGCTAGCAGCCCGGCAGGGAGGAGTGGAGAGACCCAGTTCTTC. Encoded protein: CASSPAGRSGETQFF.

J is TRBJ1-5 and V is TRBV6-1; D gene unclear. V lost 2 bases to trimming and J lost 7 bases, with 9 bases between them. Germline-derived CDR1 and CDR2 are MNHNS and SASEGT. CDR3 length: 13 residues. CDR3: CASSETQYQPQHF. The DNA of the CDR3 is TGTGCCAGCAGTGAAACGCAATACCAGCCCCAGCATTTT.

With respect to this clonotype: A read error may be the cause here, since a much bigger clone is one base away. The chain joins TRBV6-1 to TRBJ2-3, with D possibly TRBD2 on 6 matching bases. This CDR3 spans 15 amino acids. In germline, CDR1 is MNHNS, CDR2 SASEGT. CDR3 DNA sequence: TGTGCCAACAGTGTGACTAGGGGAAGCACAGATACGCAGTATTTT. Translation: CANSVTRGSTDTQYF.

In its sample, this clonotype was seen a few times. The chain employs TRBV7-2 and TRBJ2-1, with 7 bases aligning to TRBD2. Judging by the DNA end, TRBJ2-5 fits better; the J call may be wrong. The CDR3 runs to 12 residues. Germline CDR1 SGHTA, CDR2 FQGNSA. For the CDR3, the DNA is TGTGCCAGTAACCCCCCGGGGGGGACCCAGTACTTC. It yields the protein CASNPPGGTQYF.

V usage is TRBV6-5 and J usage is TRBJ2-4, with TRBD2 matching 8 bases. This CDR3 has 19 residues. The V gene's germline CDR1 is MNHEY and CDR2 SVGAGI. V was clipped by 4 bases and J by 13 bases; unmatched bases: 27. CDR3 in DNA: TGTGCCAGCAGTTCCACCGGAGTAGCGGGGCGGCGAGGCAAAAACACGCAGTACTTC. Protein product: CASSSTGVAGRRGKNTQYF.

Comments on this clonotype: At one of its ends the junction is not consistent with the germline gene, which may arise from a read error. V and J are TRBV6-1 and TRBJ2-5; no firm D call. The CDR3 is made up of 11 amino acids. The germline V gene has CDR1 MNHNS and CDR2 SASEGT. The CDR3 DNA is TGTGCCGGCCGTGCCCAAGAGACGCAGTACTTT. Translated: CAGRAQETQYF.

By share, this clonotype ranks as medium-sized. This sequence joins TRBV6-1 and TRBJ1-1; perhaps TRBD1 as D (6 bases). Germline lookup yields CDR1 MNHNS and CDR2 SASEGT. The length of the CDR3 is 16 residues. V lost 6 bases, J lost 7 bases, and 24 bases lay in between. DNA of the CDR3: TGTGCCAGCAGCACACCCCACAGGGATCGTACTTTTGAAGCTTTCTTT. As protein: CASSTPHRDRTFEAFF.

This clonotype has only a few counts. The chain uses TRBV20-1 and TRBJ2-1, with TRBD2 matching 9 bases. Germline CDR1 reads DFQATT; CDR2 reads SNEGSKA (reference sequence). V trimming: 5 bases; J trimming: 8 bases; junction bases outside the gene matches: 13. The CDR3 has 15 amino acids. The CDR3 reads CSAEKGGTSRDEQFF. CDR3 sequence (DNA): TGCAGTGCTGAAAAAGGGGGGACTAGCCGCGATGAGCAGTTCTTC.

This chain links TRBV6-2 or TRBV6-3 with TRBJ2-4; D might be TRBD2 (6 bases). The CDR3 spans 15 residues. With 7 bases removed from V and 0 bases from J, the gap between germline ends came to 13 bases. Germline V gene data show CDR1 as MNHEY and CDR2 as SVGEGT. Written as DNA, the CDR3 is TGTGCCAGCATGGGACTGGCGGTAGCCAAAAACATTCAGTACTTC. This codes for CASMGLAVAKNIQYF.

Concerning this clonotype itself: One junction end disagrees with the germline gene, perhaps due to a read error. In nucleotides, the CDR3 is TGTGCCAGCACCTCCGCGCGAGTAGCGGGGCTGAGAGGCAAAAACATGCAGTACTTC. Translation: CASTSARVAGLRGKNMQYF. The chain links TRBV6-1 to TRBJ2-4, with 8 bases matching TRBD2. The CDR3 is 19 residues long. CDR1 and CDR2 from the germline V gene are MNHNS and SASEGT.

This clonotype was seen at least ten times. The genes are TRBV5-5 and TRBJ2-1, with D possibly matching TRBD2 (6 bases). CDR3 length: 14 residues. Between the trimmed V and J ends, which lost 4 bases and 7 bases, there was a span of 15 bases. Germline loops: CDR1 SGHKS, CDR2 YYEKEE (reference sequence). In nucleotides, the CDR3 is TGTGCCAGCAGCCTAGCGAGGACGGGGAATGAGCAGTTCTTC. This translates into CASSLARTGNEQFF.

Comments on this clonotype: Relative to the germline gene, one junction end is altered; a read error may explain this. V and J are TRBV27 and TRBJ2-4, with D perhaps given as TRBD1 or TRBD2 (5 bases each). Germline V gene sequence: CDR1 MNHEY, CDR2 SMNVEV (reference sequence). The CDR3 is 17 residues long. CDR3 sequence (DNA): TGTGCCAGCAGATCCGTATCGGGGCTGCGGGCCACAAACACTCAGTACTTC. It yields the protein CASRSVSGLRATNTQYF.

The chain links TRBV7-2 to TRBJ2-4; the match to TRBD1 covers 7 bases. The CDR3 contains 14 residues. Germline loops: CDR1 SGHTA, CDR2 FQGNSA. The junction had 5 bases not matched to a gene; V was cut back by 1 base and J by 8 bases. CDR3 sequence: CASSLDLGQDIQYF. Written as DNA, the CDR3 is TGTGCCAGCAGCTTAGACCTAGGACAGGACATTCAGTACTTC.